These 13 T cell receptor beta chains came from one sample sequenced in a study of Ad26.COV2.S vaccination and SARS-CoV-2 variants. Method: immunoSEQ multiplex PCR; TCRdb's copy keeps in-frame clones and lacks some. The sample yields about 430,000 clones, 90% seen once. Stated treatment: some 20 received Ad26.COV2.S at low or high dose, single or two shots; 5 received placebo; per-sample allocation not given. Samples came from day 63 after the first vaccine or placebo injection. The sample here was peripheral blood, taken in a trial of Ad26.COV2.S vaccine versus placebo. Source of these receptors: a person aged 18-65 years who received the Ad26.COV2.S COVID-19 vaccine or a placebo.

This clone was seen once. V and J are TRBV12-3 or TRBV12-4 and TRBJ1-2, with D possibly TRBD1 on 5 matching bases. Deletions cut 3 bases from V and 7 bases from J, with 12 bases between. The CDR3 length is 13 residues. CDR3 protein: CASSLGGSAGYTF. The CDR3 bases are TGTGCCAGCAGTTTGGGGGGATCGGCTGGCTACACCTTC.

The V and J genes are TRBV12-5 and TRBJ1-6; TRBD1 matches at 12 bases. J lost 7 bases, V lost 5 bases, and 3 bases had no gene match. This CDR3 is 15 amino acids long. Per the germline V gene, CDR1 is LGHNT and CDR2 is FRNRAP. Written as DNA, the CDR3 is TGTGCTAGTGGTCGGGGACAGGGGGCGAATTCACCCCTCCACTTT. It yields the protein CASGRGQGANSPLHF.

This clone was seen just once. The chain has TRBV11-2 and TRBJ1-2, with 11 bases matching TRBD1. The CDR3 consists of 15 residues. Trimming at V came to 1 base and at J to 5 bases, leaving 3 bases not matched to a gene. The germline CDR1 and CDR2 sequences are SGHAT and FQNNGV. CDR3 residues: CASSLVGTGGYGYTF. In DNA, the CDR3 is TGTGCCAGCAGCTTAGTTGGGACAGGGGGATATGGCTACACCTTC.

The V and J genes are TRBV10-3 and TRBJ2-7, with D hard to call. The CDR3 has 11 residues. V lost 7 bases and J 0 bases, leaving 4 bases between the germline ends. Germline V gene lookup returns CDR1 ENHRY and CDR2 SYGVKD. CDR3 loop: CAIKGSYEQYF. CDR3 coding DNA: TGTGCCATCAAAGGCTCCTACGAGCAGTACTTC.

This rearrangement joins TRBV4-1 to TRBJ2-4; D possibly corresponds to TRBD2 (5 bases). CDR1 is MGHRA and CDR2 is YSYEKL in the germline V gene. This CDR3 is built from 14 residues. V lost 5 bases and J 0 bases, leaving 8 bases between the germline ends. CDR3 region: CASSAAGAKNIQYF. CDR3 nucleotides: TGCGCCAGCAGCGCCGCGGGAGCCAAAAACATTCAGTACTTC.

V gene TRBV6-5 combines with J gene TRBJ2-7, with 8 bases lining up with TRBD2. With V trimmed by 6 bases and J by 6 bases, 4 bases remained unmatched. Germline-derived CDR1 and CDR2 are MNHEY and SVGAGI. The CDR3 runs to 12 residues. The CDR3: CASRRGVGEQYF. The CDR3 nucleotides read TGTGCCAGCAGGCGGGGGGTTGGCGAGCAGTACTTC.

Written as DNA, the CDR3 is TGTGCCAGCAGCTTAAACGAAAAACTGTTTTTT. Residues: CASSLNEKLFF. The gene calls are TRBV7-9 and TRBJ1-4, with D uncertain. The V gene lost 2 bases and the J gene lost 8 bases, with 3 bases spanning the gap. Germline-derived CDR1 and CDR2 are SEHNR and FQNEAQ (reference sequence). This CDR3 has 11 amino acids.

This clone has just one count. Distinct nucleotide sequences in the sample also encode this CDR3. This chain uses TRBV7-2 with TRBJ2-5; D unresolved. The CDR3 consists of 14 residues. Germline assignment: CDR1 SGHTA and CDR2 FQGNSA. Trimming took off 1 base at V and 1 base at J, with 7 bases between the two ends. This CDR3 reads CASSLVSFQETQYF. The DNA of the CDR3 is TGTGCCAGCAGCTTAGTTTCATTCCAAGAGACCCAGTACTTC.

V is TRBV2 and J is TRBJ2-3, with D perhaps TRBD1 (6 bases). V shed 5 bases and J shed 1 base, with 13 bases lying between them. The CDR3 has 15 residues. Germline assignment: CDR1 SNHLY and CDR2 FYNNEI. CDR3 in amino acids: CASSRPQGGTDTQYF. The CDR3 DNA is TGTGCCAGCAGTCGCCCACAGGGAGGCACAGATACGCAGTATTTT. The entire variable domain, with the rest obtained from reference TRBV2 and TRBJ2-3, is as follows: EPEVTQTPSHQVTQMGQEVILRCVPISNHLYFYWYRQILGQKVEFLVSFYNNEISEKSEIFDDQFSVERPDGSNFTLKIRSTKLEDSAMYFCASSRPQGGTDTQYFGPGTRLTVL.

J is TRBJ1-1 and V is TRBV18; no firm D call. The V gene lost 3 bases and the J gene lost 0 bases, with 11 bases spanning the gap. This CDR3 is 15 amino acids long. From germline, CDR1 is KGHSH and CDR2 LQKENI. For the CDR3, the DNA is TGTGCCAGCTCACCTTTCGGAGGGATGAACACTGAAGCTTTCTTT. Protein: CASSPFGGMNTEAFF.

The chain joins TRBV27 to TRBJ1-5; D not resolved. V was trimmed by 1 base and J by 0 bases, leaving 7 bases between them. Germline-derived CDR1 and CDR2 are MNHEY and SMNVEV (reference sequence). The CDR3 loop spans 15 amino acids. This chain's CDR3 is CASSLLGYSNQPQHF. CDR3 coding DNA: TGTGCCAGCAGTTTATTAGGGTATAGCAATCAGCCCCAGCATTTT.

The CDR3, as DNA: TGTGCCAGCAGCGTAGCCCCTAGCGGGTCTAGCTCCTACGAGCAGTACTTC. Protein: CASSVAPSGSSSYEQYF. This chain connects TRBV9 to TRBJ2-7, with 8 positions matching TRBD2. The CDR3 length is 17 residues. Trimming cost V 0 bases and J 0 bases; bases outside gene matches: 8. Germline lookup yields CDR1 SGDLS and CDR2 YYNGEE.

The chain joins TRBV11-2 to TRBJ2-2, with 9 bases identical to TRBD2. CDR3 length: 18 amino acids. V was pared by 2 bases and J by 6 bases, with 13 bases of the junction left unmatched. CDR1 is SGHAT, CDR2 FQNNGV, per germline. The CDR3, as DNA: TGTGCCAGCAGCTTAAAAGCTAGCGGGACGGGATTAGCCGGGGAGCTGTTTTTT. The encoded protein is CASSLKASGTGLAGELFF. Full variable domain (rest looked up from reference TRBV11-2 and TRBJ2-2): EAGVAQSPRYKIIEKRQSVAFWCNPISGHATLYWYQQILGQGPKLLIQFQNNGVVDDSQLPKDRFSAERLKGVDSTLKIQPAKLEDSAVYLCASSLKASGTGLAGELFFGEGSRLTVL.